One and the same sample provided the 22 T cell receptor beta chains below, sequenced in a study of blood T cell repertoires in COVID-19. Only in-frame clones appear in the TCRdb table, and some are missing; sequencing was by immunoSEQ multiplex PCR. The sample consists of over 250,000 clones, 88% of them appearing once. The material sequenced was peripheral blood. The receptors shown here come from a man in his sixties who had recovered from COVID-19.

This clone appeared a single time. The genes are TRBV6-2 or TRBV6-3 and TRBJ2-1; TRBD2 agrees at 9 bases. V dropped 1 base and J dropped 5; count of bases not matched to a gene: 6. The CDR3 extends over 16 amino acids. Germline values: CDR1 MNHEY, CDR2 SVGEGT. The CDR3 spells CASSYYLAGRDNEQFF. CDR3 nucleotide sequence: TGTGCCAGCAGTTACTACCTAGCGGGGAGAGACAATGAGCAGTTCTTC.

The chain is built from TRBV5-4 and TRBJ2-1, with D tentatively TRBD2 (5 bases). V lost 3 bases, J lost 2 bases, and 15 bases lay in between. Per germline, CDR1 SGHNT and CDR2 YYREEE (reference sequence). This CDR3 spans 16 amino acids. CDR3 protein: CASSSARARAYNEQFF. The CDR3 nucleotides are TGTGCCAGCAGCTCGGCTAGAGCGAGGGCCTACAATGAGCAGTTCTTC.

V usage is TRBV11-2 and J usage is TRBJ2-7; tentative D call: TRBD2 (7 bases). The V end was cut by 5 bases, the J end by 2 bases, with 16 bases between. This CDR3 region has 15 residues. The germline V gene has CDR1 SGHAT and CDR2 FQNNGV. The CDR3 nucleotides read TGTGCCAGCAGCCGGGGGGCAGAAGGGGCCTACGAGCAGTACTTC. It is translated as CASSRGAEGAYEQYF.

Only one count was recorded for this clone. This chain uses TRBV15 with TRBJ1-1; D not certain. This CDR3 has 15 residues. V shed 1 base and J shed 3 bases, with 12 bases lying between them. Germline CDR1 reads LNHNV; CDR2 reads YYDKDF (reference sequence). The CDR3 loop is CATSRGRGWDTEAFF. Written as DNA, the CDR3 is TGTGCCACCAGCAGAGGGAGAGGCTGGGACACTGAAGCTTTCTTT.

The chain has TRBV2 and TRBJ1-6; no definite D call. Looked up from germline, CDR1 is SNHLY and CDR2 is FYNNEI. CDR3 size: 13 residues. Trimming took 6 bases from V and 5 from J, leaving 8 bases between them. DNA for the CDR3: TGTGCCAGCAGAGGAGGGAATAATTCACCCCTCCACTTT. This sequence encodes CASRGGNNSPLHF.

This clone was observed many times. The V gene is TRBV7-3, the J gene TRBJ1-1; the D gene is possibly TRBD1 (5 bases). V lost 5 bases, J lost 1 base, and 20 bases lay in between. The CDR3 is 17 amino acids. The germline V gene encodes CDR1 SGHTA and CDR2 FQGTGA. In DNA, the CDR3 is TGTGCCAGCAGCCTGTACGGAACGGGGGGGACGAACACTGAAGCTTTCTTT. This translates into CASSLYGTGGTNTEAFF.

This chain uses TRBV5-8 with TRBJ1-5, with 8 bases matching TRBD1. This CDR3 spans 16 amino acids. V lost 4 bases and J lost 3; bases outside the gene matches: 9. Germline-derived CDR1 and CDR2 are SGHTS and YDEGEE. The CDR3 protein is CASSPDRGGDNQPQHF. CDR3 bases: TGTGCCAGCAGCCCAGACAGGGGCGGTGACAATCAGCCCCAGCATTTT.

A few counts support this clone. This chain joins TRBV3-1 (or the pseudogene TRBV3-2) and TRBJ1-2, with D tentatively TRBD1 (5 bases). Trimming cost V 3 bases and J 3 bases, with 8 bases left between them. CDR3 length equals 13 residues. The germline CDR1 and CDR2 sequences are LGHDT and YNNKEL (reference sequence). The CDR3 bases are TGTGCCAGCAGCCAGGACACCTACTATGGCTACACCTTC. Amino acid sequence: CASSQDTYYGYTF.

This clone showed up just once. The chain is built from TRBV9 and TRBJ1-6; 8 bases are a match to TRBD1. Germline values: CDR1 SGDLS, CDR2 YYNGEE. With V trimmed by 3 bases and J by 7 bases, 9 bases remained unmatched. This CDR3 comprises 16 residues. CDR3 protein: CASSGGTGAGNSPLHF. The DNA of the CDR3 is TGTGCCAGCAGCGGAGGGACAGGCGCTGGGAATTCACCCCTCCACTTT.

The chain uses TRBV2 and TRBJ2-1, with TRBD2 matching over 11 bases. Germline trimming cut 6 bases from V and 7 bases from J; bases unmatched to any gene: 11. CDR1 SNHLY and CDR2 FYNNEI come from the germline V gene. The CDR3 has 16 residues. The CDR3 protein is CASSPTSGVRYNEQFF. The CDR3 DNA sequence: TGTGCCAGCAGCCCGACTAGCGGGGTCCGGTATAATGAGCAGTTCTTC. The whole variable domain, remainder taken from reference TRBV2 and TRBJ2-1, is EPEVTQTPSHQVTQMGQEVILRCVPISNHLYFYWYRQILGQKVEFLVSFYNNEISEKSEIFDDQFSVERPDGSNFTLKIRSTKLEDSAMYFCASSPTSGVRYNEQFFGPGTRLTVL.

V gene TRBV29-1 combines with J gene TRBJ1-2; D remains unclear. CDR3 length: 10 residues. CDR1 is SQVTM and CDR2 is ANQGSEA in the germline V gene. With 6 bases removed from V and 5 bases from J, the gap between germline ends came to 7 bases. Here the CDR3 DNA reads TGCAGCGTGGTGGAGTATGGCTACACCTTC. Protein sequence: CSVVEYGYTF.

The V gene is TRBV5-6, the J gene TRBJ1-4; 8 bases align to TRBD1. V lost 4 bases to trimming and J lost 4 bases; unmatched junction nucleotides: 6. The CDR3 loop spans 15 amino acids. CDR1 SGHDT and CDR2 YYEEEE come from the germline V gene. The CDR3 sequence is CASSPGTGNNEKLFF. Here the CDR3 DNA reads TGTGCCAGCAGCCCCGGGACAGGCAATAATGAAAAACTGTTTTTT.

This clone occurred once. The gene calls are TRBV7-2 and TRBJ2-7; 9 nucleotides match TRBD2. V lost 1 base and J lost 7; bases outside the gene matches: 11. The germline V gene encodes CDR1 SGHTA and CDR2 FQGNSA. The CDR3 spans 16 residues. The CDR3 DNA follows: TGTGCCAGCAGCTTAGGGGCGGGGGGGCCTCTTGTGGAGCAGTACTTC. Its protein product is CASSLGAGGPLVEQYF.

The J gene is TRBJ2-1, the V gene TRBV30; D call uncertain. The V and J ends lost 2 bases and 7 bases respectively, with 9 bases between them. The CDR3 sequence is 12 residues long. Germline values: CDR1 GTSNPN, CDR2 SVGIG (reference sequence). CDR3 region: CAWSFQVNEQFF. The DNA of the CDR3 is TGTGCCTGGAGTTTCCAGGTAAATGAGCAGTTCTTC. Complete variable domain (other parts from reference TRBV30 and TRBJ2-1): SQTIHQWPATLVQPVGSPLSLECTVEGTSNPNLYWYRQAAGRGLQLLFYSVGIGQISSEVPQNLSASRPQDRQFILSSKKLLLSDSGFYLCAWSFQVNEQFFGPGTRLTVL.

V and J are TRBV27 and TRBJ1-1, with D maybe TRBD1 (5 bases). Trimming took off 6 bases at V and 0 bases at J, with 11 bases between the two ends. CDR1 is MNHEY, CDR2 SMNVEV, per germline (reference sequence). The CDR3 is 14 residues long. CDR3 sequence (DNA): TGTGCCAGCAGCACAGGAGTCTTGAACACTGAAGCTTTCTTT. Encoded protein: CASSTGVLNTEAFF.

This rearrangement joins TRBV11-3 to TRBJ1-5, with TRBD1 matching 7 bases. Germline CDR1 SGHNT, CDR2 YENEEA. The CDR3 runs to 15 residues. V shed 0 bases and J 4 bases; nucleotides not matched to a gene: 3. CDR3 amino acids: CASSLDWGQNQPQHF. The CDR3 bases are TGTGCCAGCAGCTTAGATTGGGGACAGAATCAGCCCCAGCATTTT.

The V call is TRBV19, the J call TRBJ1-4; the match to TRBD1 covers 7 bases. This CDR3 is 14 amino acids long. CDR1 and CDR2 from the germline V gene are LNHDA and SQIVND (reference sequence). V gave up 5 bases and J gave up 5 bases; unmatched junction bases: 5. CDR3 DNA: TGTGCCAGTAGTCCGGGACAGTTCAATGAAAAACTGTTTTTT. It codes for CASSPGQFNEKLFF.

The chain employs TRBV11-2 and TRBJ2-7; 7 nucleotides agree with TRBD1. CDR1 SGHAT and CDR2 FQNNGV come from the germline V gene. V shed 1 base and J 2 bases; nucleotides not matched to a gene: 2. The CDR3 totals 14 residues. CDR3 loop: CASSLAGQPYEQYF. The CDR3 coding sequence is TGTGCCAGCAGCTTAGCGGGACAGCCCTACGAGCAGTACTTC.

The CDR3 region has the DNA TGTGCCAGCAGCTTCAGACTAGCGGGGGATCAAAACATTCAGTACTTC. Amino acids: CASSFRLAGDQNIQYF. The chain joins TRBV11-3 to TRBJ2-4; TRBD2 matches 12 bases. Unmatched junction bases numbered 5, after V lost 3 bases and J lost 5 bases. The CDR3 totals 16 residues. Germline lookup yields CDR1 SGHNT and CDR2 YENEEA.

CDR3 sequence reads: CASGTDRGYGYTF. Here the CDR3 DNA reads TGTGCCAGTGGAACGGACAGGGGCTATGGCTACACCTTC. The chain couples TRBV19 to TRBJ1-2; 9 nucleotides agree with TRBD1. J was trimmed by 4 bases and V by 8 bases; bases with no gene match: 5. Germline V gene lookup returns CDR1 LNHDA and CDR2 SQIVND (reference sequence). This CDR3 spans 13 amino acids.

V usage is TRBV6-5 and J usage is TRBJ1-4, with a possible D match to TRBD1 (5 bases). Trimming shortened V by 4 bases and J by 0 bases, and 9 bases separated the two germline ends. Germline CDR1 reads MNHEY; CDR2 reads SVGAGI. The CDR3 has 15 residues. The CDR3: CASSFDSATNEKLFF. CDR3 DNA sequence: TGTGCCAGCAGTTTCGACAGTGCAACTAATGAAAAACTGTTTTTT.

The chain is built from TRBV11-3 and TRBJ2-1, with TRBD1 matching over 7 bases. The V gene's germline CDR1 is SGHNT and CDR2 YENEEA. CDR3 length: 15 amino acids. V lost 0 bases, J lost 5 bases, and 4 bases stayed unmatched. CDR3 sequence: CASSLDPGQDNEQFF. The CDR3 DNA sequence: TGTGCCAGCAGCTTAGATCCCGGACAGGACAATGAGCAGTTCTTC.